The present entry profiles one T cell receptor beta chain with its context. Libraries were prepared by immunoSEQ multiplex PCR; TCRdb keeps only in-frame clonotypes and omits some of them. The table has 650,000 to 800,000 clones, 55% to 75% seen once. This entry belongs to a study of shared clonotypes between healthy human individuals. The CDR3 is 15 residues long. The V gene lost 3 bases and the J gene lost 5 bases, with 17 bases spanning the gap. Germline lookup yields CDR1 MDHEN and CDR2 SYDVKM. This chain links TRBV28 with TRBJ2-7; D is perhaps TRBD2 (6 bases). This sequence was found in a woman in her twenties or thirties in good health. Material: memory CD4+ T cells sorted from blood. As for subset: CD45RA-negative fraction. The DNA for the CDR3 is TGTGCCAGCAGTTTCGTGGGAGGCGGTAAAAACGAGCAGTACTTC. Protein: CASSFVGGGKNEQYF.